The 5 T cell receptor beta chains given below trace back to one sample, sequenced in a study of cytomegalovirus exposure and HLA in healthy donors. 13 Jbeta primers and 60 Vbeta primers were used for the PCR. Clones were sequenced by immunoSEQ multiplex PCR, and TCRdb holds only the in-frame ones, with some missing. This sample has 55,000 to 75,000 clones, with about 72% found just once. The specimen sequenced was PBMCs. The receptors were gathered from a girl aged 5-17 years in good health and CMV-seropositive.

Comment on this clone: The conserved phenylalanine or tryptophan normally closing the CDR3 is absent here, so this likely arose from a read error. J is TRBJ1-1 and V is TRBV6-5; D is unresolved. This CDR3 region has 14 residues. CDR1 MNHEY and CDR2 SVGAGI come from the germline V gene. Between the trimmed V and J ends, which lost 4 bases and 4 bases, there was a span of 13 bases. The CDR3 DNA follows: TGTGCCAGCAGTTCTAGGAGAATGAGCACTGAAGCTTTCGTT. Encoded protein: CASSSRRMSTEAFV.

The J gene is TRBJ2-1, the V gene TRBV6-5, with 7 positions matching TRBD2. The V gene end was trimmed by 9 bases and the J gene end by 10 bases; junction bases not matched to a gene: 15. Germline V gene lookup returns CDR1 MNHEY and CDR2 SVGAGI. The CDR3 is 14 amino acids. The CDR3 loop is CASGNPGGGHEQFF. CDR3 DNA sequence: TGTGCCAGTGGTAATCCCGGGGGAGGGCACGAGCAGTTCTTC.

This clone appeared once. CDR3 protein: CASSLTGPGELFF. CDR3 sequence (DNA): TGTGCCAGCAGTCTGACAGGCCCCGGGGAGCTGTTTTTT. V is TRBV6-5 and J is TRBJ2-2, with D possibly being TRBD1 (6 bases). V dropped 5 bases and J dropped 6 bases, with 10 bases sitting between them. The CDR3 has 13 residues. The germline V gene encodes CDR1 MNHEY and CDR2 SVGAGI.

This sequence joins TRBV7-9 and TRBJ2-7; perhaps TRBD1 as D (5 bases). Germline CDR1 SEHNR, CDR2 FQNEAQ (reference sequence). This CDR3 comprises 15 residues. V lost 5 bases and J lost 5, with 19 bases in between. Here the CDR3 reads CASSPKVQGLDEQYF. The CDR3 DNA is TGTGCCAGCAGCCCGAAGGTGCAGGGCCTCGACGAGCAGTACTTC. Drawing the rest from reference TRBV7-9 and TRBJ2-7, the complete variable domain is DTGVSQNPRHKITKRGQNVTFRCDPISEHNRLYWYRQTLGQGPEFLTYFQNEAQLEKSRLLSDRFSAERPKGSFSTLEIQRTEQGDSAMYLCASSPKVQGLDEQYFGPGTRLTVT.

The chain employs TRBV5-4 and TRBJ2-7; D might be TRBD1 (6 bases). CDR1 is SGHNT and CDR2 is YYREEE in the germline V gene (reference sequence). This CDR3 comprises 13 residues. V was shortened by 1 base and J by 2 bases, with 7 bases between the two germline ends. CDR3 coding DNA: TGTGCCAGCAGCTTGACAGGGACCTACGAGCAGTACTTC. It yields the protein CASSLTGTYEQYF.